The 22 T cell receptor beta chains reported below all come from one sample, sequenced in a study of technical replicates of blood from several donors. Here immunoSEQ multiplex PCR was the method, and the copy in TCRdb shows in-frame clones only, minus some. Among 60,000 to 65,000 clones listed, approximately 89% were seen once. Sequencing used PBMCs. Receptors were obtained from a human donor in good health. Some clones in this sample may be carry-over from other donors' samples.

This chain uses TRBV9 with TRBJ1-1; a weak D match, TRBD1 (6 bases). V was shortened by 4 bases and J by 5 bases, with 15 bases between the two germline ends. Germline V CDR1 and CDR2: SGDLS, YYNGEE. This CDR3 has 14 amino acids. CDR3 nucleotide sequence: TGTGCCAGCAGCCCGCGGGCTCAGGGGACTGAAGCTTTCTTT. The encoded protein is CASSPRAQGTEAFF.

V and J are TRBV7-2 and TRBJ1-3; 10 nucleotides line up with TRBD1. With 5 bases clipped from V and 3 bases from J, the junction kept 4 bases outside the gene matches. The germline V gene encodes CDR1 SGHTA and CDR2 FQGNSA. This CDR3 contains 15 residues. CDR3 protein: CASSMGQGIGNTIYF. CDR3 DNA sequence: TGTGCCAGCAGCATGGGACAGGGGATTGGAAACACCATATATTTT.

As regards this clone: An end of the junction does not agree with germline; a read error may underlie this. The gene calls are TRBV18 and TRBJ2-3; 9 bases match TRBD2. In germline, CDR1 is KGHSH, CDR2 LQKENI. The CDR3 totals 16 residues. The CDR3 region has the DNA TGTGCCAGCTCACCGTACTCTAGCGGGAACACAGATATGCAGTATTTT. Translation gives CASSPYSSGNTDMQYF.

This clone was observed once. The V call is TRBV6-5, the J call TRBJ1-2, with D tentatively TRBD1 (5 bases). CDR1 MNHEY and CDR2 SVGAGI come from the germline V gene. V was trimmed by 4 bases and J by 5 bases, leaving 14 bases between them. The CDR3 extends over 14 amino acids. The DNA for the CDR3 is TGTGCCAGCAGTTCCGCCGGGGGTAAATATGGCTACACCTTC. Amino acids: CASSSAGGKYGYTF.

The chain couples TRBV27 to TRBJ2-7; the match to TRBD2 covers 8 bases. The CDR3 totals 13 residues. Germline V gene data show CDR1 as MNHEY and CDR2 as SMNVEV (reference sequence). J gave up 7 bases and V 3 bases, and 5 bases lay outside the gene matches. CDR3: CASSFGLAWEQYF. CDR3 DNA sequence: TGTGCCAGCAGTTTCGGACTAGCCTGGGAGCAGTACTTC.

The sample holds one count of this clone. The same CDR3 is also encoded by other DNA sequences in this sample. This chain connects TRBV7-2 to TRBJ2-5; weak D call: TRBD2 (5 bases). CDR1 and CDR2 (germline): SGHTA, FQGNSA. V was trimmed by 5 bases and J by 2 bases, leaving 9 bases between them. This CDR3 spans 13 amino acids. As DNA, the CDR3 is TGTGCCAGCAGCCGAAGCGGTCAAGAGACCCAGTACTTC. Translated: CASSRSGQETQYF.

The V call is TRBV19, the J call TRBJ1-4, with D maybe TRBD1 (6 bases). Germline V lookup: CDR1 LNHDA, CDR2 SQIVND (reference sequence). CDR3 length equals 13 residues. V lost 3 bases to trimming and J lost 8 bases, with 10 bases between them. CDR3 amino acids: CASSIRRGEKLFF. CDR3 in DNA: TGTGCCAGTAGTATTAGAAGGGGGGAAAAACTGTTTTTT.

The chain joins TRBV9 to TRBJ2-7, with 8 positions matching TRBD2. Germline lookup yields CDR1 SGDLS and CDR2 YYNGEE. This CDR3 has 16 amino acids. V lost 3 bases and J lost 3; bases outside the gene matches: 11. The CDR3 spells CASSAGGLAGIYEQYF. The CDR3 bases are TGTGCCAGCAGCGCCGGTGGGTTAGCGGGAATCTACGAGCAGTACTTC.

This chain connects TRBV19 to TRBJ1-5; tentatively, D is TRBD1 (6 bases). The CDR3 loop spans 12 amino acids. V was cut by 8 bases and J by 5 bases, with 10 bases left in between. CDR1 LNHDA and CDR2 SQIVND come from the germline V gene (reference sequence). CDR3 nucleotides: TGTGCCAGTGGGGGCCGCTATCAGCCCCAGCATTTT. Translated, it gives CASGGRYQPQHF.

The rearrangement uses TRBV7-2 and TRBJ2-3; D may be TRBD2 (5 bases). CDR3 size: 15 residues. Germline-derived CDR1 and CDR2 are SGHTA and FQGNSA. V shed 5 bases and J shed 0 bases, with 12 bases lying between them. The CDR3 sequence: CASSAGTSSTDTQYF. The CDR3 region has the DNA TGTGCCAGCAGCGCGGGCACATCTAGCACAGATACGCAGTATTTT.

The CDR3 here is CASSPRLAELQETQYF. For the CDR3, the DNA is TGTGCCAGCAGCCCCCGACTAGCGGAACTTCAAGAGACCCAGTACTTC. This sequence joins TRBV7-2 and TRBJ2-5, with TRBD2 matching over 9 bases. This CDR3 has 16 amino acids. The ends lost 5 bases at V and 2 bases at J; junction bases unmatched: 9. Germline lookup yields CDR1 SGHTA and CDR2 FQGNSA. Based on the CDR3 plus reference TRBV7-2 and TRBJ2-5, the full variable domain is GAGVSQSPSNKVTEKGKDVELRCDPISGHTALYWYRQSLGQGLEFLIYFQGNSAPDKSGLPSDRFSAERTGGSVSTLTIQRTQQEDSAVYLCASSPRLAELQETQYFGPGTRLLVL.

The chain couples TRBV20-1 to TRBJ1-3, with D uncertain. Germline CDR1 and CDR2: DFQATT and SNEGSKA (reference sequence). The V end lost 5 bases, the J end lost 4 bases, and 6 bases lay between the germline ends. The CDR3 is 11 amino acids. The CDR3 spells CSAPLGNTIYF. The CDR3, as DNA: TGCAGTGCTCCCCTAGGAAACACCATATATTTT.

This sequence joins TRBV13 and TRBJ2-3; 8 bases match TRBD2. The CDR3 has 15 amino acids. After removal of 4 bases from V and 3 bases from J, the junction contained 6 bases not matched to a gene. Germline-derived CDR1 and CDR2 are PRHDT and FYEKMQ (reference sequence). The CDR3 here is CASSSQAGATDTQYF. For the CDR3, the DNA is TGTGCCAGCAGCTCCCAAGCGGGAGCGACAGATACGCAGTATTTT.

The chain couples TRBV19 to TRBJ1-5; D not resolved. The germline V and J ends were trimmed by 3 bases and 5 bases, with 17 bases remaining between them. The CDR3 runs 16 residues. CDR1 LNHDA and CDR2 SQIVND come from the germline V gene (reference sequence). CDR3 bases: TGTGCCAGTAGTATGGCGGGTCGGGGTATTTATCAGCCCCAGCATTTT. This translates into CASSMAGRGIYQPQHF.

This rearrangement joins TRBV7-6 to TRBJ2-5, with 7 bases identical to TRBD2. V was pared by 2 bases and J by 5 bases, with 2 bases of the junction left unmatched. The CDR3 contains 13 residues. The germline V gene encodes CDR1 SGHVS and CDR2 FNYEAQ. In nucleotides, the CDR3 is TGTGCCAGCAGCTTACATAGCGGGGAGACCCAGTACTTC. Encoded protein: CASSLHSGETQYF.

The J gene is TRBJ2-7, the V gene TRBV9, with TRBD2 identical over 8 bases. The CDR3 contains 14 residues. Per germline, CDR1 SGDLS and CDR2 YYNGEE. Unmatched junction bases numbered 6, after V lost 3 bases and J lost 4 bases. The CDR3 nucleotides are TGTGCCAGCAGCGGAACCGGGACTAGTTACGAGCAGTACTTC. Residues: CASSGTGTSYEQYF.

This clone has more than one count but fewer than ten. V and J are TRBV5-6 and TRBJ2-1; perhaps TRBD2 as D (6 bases). Germline CDR1 is SGHDT and CDR2 is YYEEEE. The CDR3 totals 14 residues. V was pared by 1 base and J by 3 bases, with 8 bases between. The CDR3 sequence: CASSLRGLYNEQFF. The CDR3 DNA reads as TGTGCCAGCAGCTTGAGGGGACTCTACAATGAGCAGTTCTTC.

This chain joins TRBV7-6 and TRBJ1-3; 7 nucleotides match TRBD1. This CDR3 contains 15 residues. Germline loops: CDR1 SGHVS, CDR2 FNYEAQ. The ends lost 6 bases at V and 9 bases at J; junction bases unmatched: 14. The CDR3 sequence: CASSPWGQTLGTIYF. The CDR3 region has the DNA TGTGCCAGCAGTCCCTGGGGACAGACGTTAGGCACCATATATTTT. Based on the CDR3 plus reference TRBV7-6 and TRBJ1-3, the full variable domain is GAGVSQSPRYKVTKRGQDVALRCDPISGHVSLYWYRQALGQGPEFLTYFNYEAQQDKSGLPNDRFSAERPEGSISTLTIQRTEQRDSAMYRCASSPWGQTLGTIYFGEGSWLTVV.

This clone was observed a single time. The rearrangement uses TRBV7-9 and TRBJ1-3, with 8 bases lining up with TRBD1. The CDR3 is 15 amino acids. Germline V gene sequence: CDR1 SEHNR, CDR2 FQNEAQ (reference sequence). The V segment lost 6 bases and the J segment 4 bases; nucleotides outside the gene matches: 8. The CDR3, as DNA: TGTGCCAGCAGAACGACTACAGGGGGGGGAAACACCATATATTTT. Protein: CASRTTTGGGNTIYF.

The rearrangement uses TRBV27 and TRBJ1-5, with 8 positions matching TRBD1. Germline loops: CDR1 MNHEY, CDR2 SMNVEV (reference sequence). There are 17 residues in the CDR3. V shed 6 bases and J 7 bases; nucleotides not matched to a gene: 17. The CDR3 DNA reads TGTGCCAGCAGGTTAGACAGGGGAGGCGGATATCTACAGCCCCAGCATTTT. It is translated as CASRLDRGGGYLQPQHF.

The chain joins TRBV27 to TRBJ2-1; perhaps TRBD2 as D (6 bases). Germline values: CDR1 MNHEY, CDR2 SMNVEV (reference sequence). This CDR3 has 14 amino acids. V was trimmed by 5 bases and J by 1 base, leaving 9 bases between them. The CDR3 coding sequence is TGTGCCAGCAGTCCCCGGGGGTCCTACAATGAGCAGTTCTTC. Protein product: CASSPRGSYNEQFF.

This clone has a single count. The chain employs TRBV15 and TRBJ2-7, with 9 nucleotides matching TRBD1. V lost 1 base to trimming and J lost 6 bases; unmatched junction nucleotides: 7. The CDR3 runs 15 residues. Germline V gene lookup returns CDR1 LNHNV and CDR2 YYDKDF (reference sequence). CDR3: CATSRVHRGLGEQYF. The CDR3 coding sequence is TGTGCCACCAGCAGAGTCCACAGGGGGCTTGGCGAGCAGTACTTC. Full variable domain (remainder filled in from reference TRBV15 and TRBJ2-7): DAMVIQNPRYQVTQFGKPVTLSCSQTLNHNVMYWYQQKSSQAPKLLFHYYDKDFNNEADTPDNFQSRRPNTSFCFLDIRSPGLGDTAMYLCATSRVHRGLGEQYFGPGTRLTVT.